Below, 10 T cell receptor beta chains from the same sample are listed, as sequenced in a study of T cell responses to AZD1222 COVID-19 vaccine. Libraries were prepared by immunoSEQ multiplex PCR; TCRdb keeps only in-frame clonotypes and omits some of them. In the table there are about 150,000 clones, 94% of which are singletons. Sequenced here: peripheral blood, sampled on day 0 of AZD1222 vaccination. Source of these receptors: an adult in good health.

CDR3 region: CASSEFGTSSYNSPLHF. CDR3 sequence (DNA): TGCGCCAGCAGTGAGTTCGGCACTAGCTCCTATAATTCACCCCTCCACTTT. V is TRBV10-2 and J is TRBJ1-6; the D is unclear. The germline V gene encodes CDR1 WSHSY and CDR2 SAAADI. Deletions cut 1 base from V and 0 bases from J, with 10 bases between. The CDR3 is 17 residues long.

The CDR3 region is CASSLKFGTGLSGANVLTF. The CDR3 DNA is TGTGCCAGCAGCTTAAAGTTCGGGACAGGTCTATCTGGGGCCAACGTCCTGACTTTC. The chain couples TRBV7-9 to TRBJ2-6, with 8 bases fitting TRBD1. This CDR3 comprises 19 residues. Germline lookup yields CDR1 SEHNR and CDR2 FQNEAQ (reference sequence). With V trimmed by 2 bases and J by 1 base, 10 bases remained unmatched.

This chain links TRBV10-3 with TRBJ1-1, with 8 nucleotides matching TRBD1. With 11 bases clipped from V and 5 bases from J, the junction kept 7 bases outside the gene matches. The CDR3 loop spans 12 amino acids. The germline gives CDR1 ENHRY, CDR2 SYGVKD. CDR3 residues: CAARQGRTEAFF. CDR3 nucleotides: TGTGCCGCGCGACAGGGGAGGACTGAAGCTTTCTTT.

This chain links TRBV27 with TRBJ2-7; D unclear. In germline, CDR1 is MNHEY, CDR2 SMNVEV (reference sequence). This CDR3 contains 13 residues. The V gene lost 3 bases and the J gene lost 6 bases, with 12 bases spanning the gap. In DNA, the CDR3 is TGTGCCAGCAGTTTTTCGGGTAAGTCCGAGCAGTACGTC. Amino acids: CASSFSGKSEQYV.

The J gene is TRBJ2-2, the V gene TRBV5-4; D ambiguous. Trimming removed 2 bases from V and 4 bases from J, with 9 bases in between. The length of the CDR3 is 14 residues. CDR1 is SGHNT, CDR2 YYREEE, per germline (reference sequence). For the CDR3, the DNA is TGTGCCAGCAGCTTAGAGGCGGCCACCGGGGAGCTGTTTTTT. Amino acids: CASSLEAATGELFF.

V is TRBV2 and J is TRBJ1-2; possible D gene TRBD1, 5 bases. Germline CDR1 and CDR2: SNHLY and FYNNEI. The CDR3 spans 12 residues. V was pared by 8 bases and J by 4 bases, with 11 bases between. The CDR3 DNA reads as TGTGCCAGCTGGGACTCTTCCTATGGCTACACCTTC. This gives the protein CASWDSSYGYTF.

In its sample, this clone was seen once. CDR3 loop: CASSTGGGGEKLFF. CDR3 coding DNA: TGTGCCAGCAGTACGGGAGGCGGAGGTGAAAAACTGTTTTTT. V usage is TRBV2 and J usage is TRBJ1-4; D remains ambiguous. Trimming stripped 5 bases from V and 7 bases from J, with 14 bases between. This CDR3 spans 14 amino acids. Germline CDR1 reads SNHLY; CDR2 reads FYNNEI.

This chain links TRBV6-1 with TRBJ1-2; no clear D. This CDR3 is 15 amino acids long. Deletions cut 2 bases from V and 4 bases from J, with 14 bases between. Germline assignment: CDR1 MNHNS and CDR2 SASEGT. The CDR3 loop is CASSEYHRSSYGYTF. The CDR3 DNA sequence: TGTGCCAGCAGTGAATATCACAGATCTTCCTATGGCTACACCTTC.

The gene calls are TRBV18 and TRBJ1-2, with no clear D. Trimming pared 3 bases from V and 4 bases from J, leaving 18 bases between. The germline gives CDR1 KGHSH, CDR2 LQKENI. The CDR3 is 16 amino acids. CDR3 bases: TGTGCCAGCTCACCGCCTCCAGGCTCCTACGGCTATGGCTACACCTTC. Its protein is CASSPPPGSYGYGYTF. Based on the CDR3 plus reference TRBV18 and TRBJ1-2, the full variable domain is NAGVMQNPRHLVRRRGQEARLRCSPMKGHSHVYWYRQLPEEGLKFMVYLQKENIIDESGMPKERFSAEFPKEGPSILRIQQVVRGDSAAYFCASSPPPGSYGYGYTFGSGTRLTVV.

The CDR3 sequence: CASSQDRGLNSPLHF. The DNA for the CDR3 is TGCGCCAGCAGCCAGGACAGGGGACTCAATTCACCCCTCCACTTT. This sequence joins TRBV4-3 and TRBJ1-6; 9 nucleotides agree with TRBD1. V lost 3 bases, J lost 7 bases, and 4 bases stayed unmatched. The CDR3 has 15 residues. CDR1 LGHNA and CDR2 YSLEER come from the germline V gene.